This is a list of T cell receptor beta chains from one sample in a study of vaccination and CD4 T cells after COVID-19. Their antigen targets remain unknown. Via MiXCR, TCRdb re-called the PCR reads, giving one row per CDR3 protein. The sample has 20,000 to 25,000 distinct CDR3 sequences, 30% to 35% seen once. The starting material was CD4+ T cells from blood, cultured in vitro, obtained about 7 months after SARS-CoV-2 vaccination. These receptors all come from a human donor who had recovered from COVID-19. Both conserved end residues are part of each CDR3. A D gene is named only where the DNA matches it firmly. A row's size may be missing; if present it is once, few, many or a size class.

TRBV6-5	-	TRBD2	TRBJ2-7	TGTGCCAGCAGTTACTTGAGCGGGAGCGGGGTGGAGCAGTACTTC	CASSYLSGSGVEQYF
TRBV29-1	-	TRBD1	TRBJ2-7	TGCAGCGTAAAGGGGGCCTCCTACGAGCAGTACTTC	CSVKGASYEQYF
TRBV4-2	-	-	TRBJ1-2	TGTGCCAGCAGCTGGGGCCGGGACACCGGATGCACCTTC	CASSWGRDTGCTF
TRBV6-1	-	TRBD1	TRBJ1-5	TGTGCCAGCAGAAAGACAGGGGGAAGCAATCAGCCCCAGCATTTT	CASRKTGGSNQPQHF
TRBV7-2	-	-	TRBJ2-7	TGTGCCAGCAGCTCGGGGGATACCGGGACAGCCACTTACTACGAGCAGTACTTC	CASSSGDTGTATYYEQYF
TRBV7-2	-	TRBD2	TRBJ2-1	TGTGCCAGCAGCTCGACTAGCGGGTTATACAATGAGCAGTTCTTC	CASSSTSGLYNEQFF
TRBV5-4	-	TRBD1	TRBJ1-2	TGTGCCAGCAGCGGACAGGGGAACTATGGCTACACCTTC	CASSGQGNYGYTF
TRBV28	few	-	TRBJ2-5	TGTGCCAGCAGCAGACCGGGACCGGGGGAAGAGACCCAGTACTTC	CASSRPGPGEETQYF
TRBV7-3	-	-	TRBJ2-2	TGTGCCAGCAGCTTCGGGGCAGGGAACACCGGGGAGCTGTTTTTT	CASSFGAGNTGELFF
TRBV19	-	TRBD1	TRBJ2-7	TGTGCCAGTAGAACAGGGGGCGGACAGTCTTACGAGCAGTACTTC	CASRTGGGQSYEQYF